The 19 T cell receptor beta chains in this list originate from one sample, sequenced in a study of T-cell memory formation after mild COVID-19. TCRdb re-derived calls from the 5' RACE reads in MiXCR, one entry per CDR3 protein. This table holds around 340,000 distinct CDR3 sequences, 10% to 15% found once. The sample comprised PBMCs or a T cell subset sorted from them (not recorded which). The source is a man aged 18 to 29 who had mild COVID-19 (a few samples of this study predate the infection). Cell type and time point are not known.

In DNA, the CDR3 is TGCGCCAGCAGCTTGGCCCAGGGGGACTATGGCTACACCTTC. Its protein product is CASSLAQGDYGYTF. The chain combines TRBV5-1 with TRBJ1-2, with 7 nucleotides matching TRBD1. From germline, CDR1 is SGHRS and CDR2 YFSETQ. J lost 3 bases, V lost 0 bases, and 2 bases had no gene match. CDR3 length: 14 amino acids.

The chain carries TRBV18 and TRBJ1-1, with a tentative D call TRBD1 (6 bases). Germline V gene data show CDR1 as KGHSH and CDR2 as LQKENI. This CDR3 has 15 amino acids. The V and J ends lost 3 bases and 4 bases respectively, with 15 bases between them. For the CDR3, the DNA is TGTGCCAGCTCACCCTACGACAGGATAGTCACTGAAGCTTTCTTT. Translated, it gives CASSPYDRIVTEAFF.

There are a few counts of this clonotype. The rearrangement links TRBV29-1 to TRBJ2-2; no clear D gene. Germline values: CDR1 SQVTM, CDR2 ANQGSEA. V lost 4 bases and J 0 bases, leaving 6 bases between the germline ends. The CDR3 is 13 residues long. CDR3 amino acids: CSVAETNTGELFF. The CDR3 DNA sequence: TGCAGCGTTGCCGAAACGAACACCGGGGAGCTGTTTTTT.

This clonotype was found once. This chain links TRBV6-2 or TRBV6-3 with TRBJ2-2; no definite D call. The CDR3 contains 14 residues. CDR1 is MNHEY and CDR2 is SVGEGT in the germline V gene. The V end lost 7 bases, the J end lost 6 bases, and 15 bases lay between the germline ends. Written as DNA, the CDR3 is TGTGCCAGCATCTCGGGCCTACGGTCCGGGGAGCTGTTTTTT. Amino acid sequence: CASISGLRSGELFF.

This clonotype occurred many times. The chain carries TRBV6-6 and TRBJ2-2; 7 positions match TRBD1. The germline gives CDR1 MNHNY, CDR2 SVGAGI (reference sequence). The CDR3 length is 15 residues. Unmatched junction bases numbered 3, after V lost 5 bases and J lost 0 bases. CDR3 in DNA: TGTGCCAGCAGTAGGGACAGAACGAACACCGGGGAGCTGTTTTTT. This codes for CASSRDRTNTGELFF.

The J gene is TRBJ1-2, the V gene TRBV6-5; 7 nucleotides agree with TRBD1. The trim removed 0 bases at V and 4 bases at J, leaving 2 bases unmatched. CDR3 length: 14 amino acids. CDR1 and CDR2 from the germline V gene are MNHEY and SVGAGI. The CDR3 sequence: CASSYSWDSYGYTF. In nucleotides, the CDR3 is TGTGCCAGCAGTTACTCCTGGGACAGCTATGGCTACACCTTC.

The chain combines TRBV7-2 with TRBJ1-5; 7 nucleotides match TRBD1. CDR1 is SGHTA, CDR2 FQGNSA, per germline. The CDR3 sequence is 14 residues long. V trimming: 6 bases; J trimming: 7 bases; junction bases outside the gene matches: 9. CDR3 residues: CASSHDRAGQPQHF. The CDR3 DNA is TGTGCCAGCAGTCACGACAGGGCCGGGCAGCCCCAGCATTTT.

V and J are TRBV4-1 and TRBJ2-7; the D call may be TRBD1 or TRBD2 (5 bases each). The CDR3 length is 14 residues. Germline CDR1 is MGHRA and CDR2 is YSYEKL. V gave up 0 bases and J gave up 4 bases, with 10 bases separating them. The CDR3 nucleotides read TGCGCCAGCAGCCAAGAATTCAGGGAGTACGAGCAGTACTTC. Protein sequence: CASSQEFREYEQYF.

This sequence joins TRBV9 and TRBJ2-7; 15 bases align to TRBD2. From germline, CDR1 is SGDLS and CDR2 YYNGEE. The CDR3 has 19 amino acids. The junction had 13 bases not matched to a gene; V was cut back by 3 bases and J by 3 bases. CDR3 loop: CASSAIKGLAGGTFYEQYV. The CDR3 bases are TGTGCCAGCAGCGCCATAAAGGGACTAGCGGGGGGCACCTTCTACGAGCAGTACGTC.

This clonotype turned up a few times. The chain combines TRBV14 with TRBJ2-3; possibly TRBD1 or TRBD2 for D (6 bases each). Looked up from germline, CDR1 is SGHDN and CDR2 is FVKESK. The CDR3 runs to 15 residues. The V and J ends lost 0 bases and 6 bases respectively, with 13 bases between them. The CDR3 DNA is TGTGCCAGCAGCCAAGAGTTCCGGGGGCCCGATACGCAGTATTTT. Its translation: CASSQEFRGPDTQYF.

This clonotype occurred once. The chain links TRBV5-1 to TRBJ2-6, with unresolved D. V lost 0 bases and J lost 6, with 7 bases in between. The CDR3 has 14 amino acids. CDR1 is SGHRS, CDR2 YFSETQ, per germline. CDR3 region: CASSLGRAANVLTF. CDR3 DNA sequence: TGCGCCAGCAGCTTGGGACGAGCGGCCAACGTCCTGACTTTC.

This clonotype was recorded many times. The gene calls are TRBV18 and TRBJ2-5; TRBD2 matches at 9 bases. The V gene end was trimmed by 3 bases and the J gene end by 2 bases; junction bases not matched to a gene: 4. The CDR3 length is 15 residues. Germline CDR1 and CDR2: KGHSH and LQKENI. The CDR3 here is CASSPASGIQETQYF. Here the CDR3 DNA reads TGTGCCAGCTCACCTGCTAGCGGGATACAAGAGACCCAGTACTTC.

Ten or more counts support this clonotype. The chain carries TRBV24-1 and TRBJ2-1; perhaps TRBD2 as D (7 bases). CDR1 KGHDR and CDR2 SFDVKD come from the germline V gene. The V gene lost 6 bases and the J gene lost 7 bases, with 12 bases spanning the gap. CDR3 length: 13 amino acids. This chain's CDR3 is CATSIQGGNEQFF. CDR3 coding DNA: TGTGCCACCAGTATACAGGGAGGGAATGAGCAGTTCTTC.

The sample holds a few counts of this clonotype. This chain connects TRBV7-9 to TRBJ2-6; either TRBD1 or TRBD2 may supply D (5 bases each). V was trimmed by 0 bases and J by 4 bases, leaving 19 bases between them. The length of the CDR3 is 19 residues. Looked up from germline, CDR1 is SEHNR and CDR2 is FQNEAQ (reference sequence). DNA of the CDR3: TGTGCCAGCAGCTTAGCAAGGGGTACCCCAACTAGGGGGGCCAACGTCCTGACTTTC. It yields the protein CASSLARGTPTRGANVLTF.

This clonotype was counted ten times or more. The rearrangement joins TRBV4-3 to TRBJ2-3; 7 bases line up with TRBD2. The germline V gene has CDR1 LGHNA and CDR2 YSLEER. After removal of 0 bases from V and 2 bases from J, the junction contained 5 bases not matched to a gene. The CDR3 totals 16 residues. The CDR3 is CASSQEGLADTDTQYF. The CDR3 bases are TGCGCCAGCAGCCAAGAAGGTCTAGCGGACACAGATACGCAGTATTTT.

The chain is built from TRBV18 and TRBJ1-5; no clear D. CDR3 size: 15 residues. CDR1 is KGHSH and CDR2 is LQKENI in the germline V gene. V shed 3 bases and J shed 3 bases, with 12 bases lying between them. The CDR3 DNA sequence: TGTGCCAGCTCACCGACTGATAGACTCAATCAGCCCCAGCATTTT. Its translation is CASSPTDRLNQPQHF.

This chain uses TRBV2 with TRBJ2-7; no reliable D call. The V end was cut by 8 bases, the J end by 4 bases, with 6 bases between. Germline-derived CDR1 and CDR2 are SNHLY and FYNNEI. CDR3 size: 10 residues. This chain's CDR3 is CASRTYEQYV. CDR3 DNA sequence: TGTGCCAGCCGCACTTACGAGCAGTACGTC.

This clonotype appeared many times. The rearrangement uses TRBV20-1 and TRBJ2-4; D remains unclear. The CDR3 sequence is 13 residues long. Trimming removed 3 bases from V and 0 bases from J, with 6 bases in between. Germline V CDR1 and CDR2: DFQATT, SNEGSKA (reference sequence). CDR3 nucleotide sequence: TGCAGTGCTAGGGTACTAGCCAAAAACATTCAGTACTTC. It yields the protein CSARVLAKNIQYF.

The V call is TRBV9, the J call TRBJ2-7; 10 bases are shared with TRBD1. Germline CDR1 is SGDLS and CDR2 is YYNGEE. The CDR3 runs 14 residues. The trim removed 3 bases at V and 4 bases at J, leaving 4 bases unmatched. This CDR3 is CASSAGQGVYEQYF. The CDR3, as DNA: TGTGCCAGCAGCGCCGGACAGGGGGTTTACGAGCAGTACTTC.